This TCR beta chain was captured by sequencing in a study of shared clonotypes between healthy human individuals. V shed 6 bases and J shed 5 bases, with 10 bases lying between them. The germline CDR1 and CDR2 sequences are SGHTA and FQGTGA. The CDR3 is 13 amino acids. Libraries were prepared by immunoSEQ multiplex PCR; TCRdb keeps only in-frame clonotypes and omits some of them. The table records fewer than 700,000 clones, 70% to 80% of them present only once. Source material: PBMCs. This rearrangement joins TRBV7-3 to TRBJ2-2, with D tentatively TRBD2 (6 bases). This clonotype was obtained from a woman between 40 and 50 years old in good health. Some clones in this sample may be carry-over from other donors' samples. The CDR3 DNA reads as TGTGCCAGCAGTTCTAGCGTTACCGGGGAGCTGTTTTTT. Its translation is CASSSSVTGELFF.